This T cell receptor (beta chain) appears in the sequencing data of a study of identical twins. The germline gives CDR1 SNHLY, CDR2 FYNNEI. V shed 4 bases and J shed 6 bases, with 9 bases lying between them. The CDR3 is made up of 13 amino acids. A universal primer site was created by template switching, with the cDNA bearing unique molecular identifiers. MiXCR, applied by TCRdb to the 5' RACE reads, yields one record per CDR3 protein. Among 250,000 to 350,000 distinct CDR3 sequences, nearly 9.5% were seen once, and the ten largest hold about 7.1%. This clonotype has more than one count but fewer than ten. Its matching antigen is unknown. General study results and limits: For cord blood, abundant beta clonotypes had fewer insertions, unlike memory repertoires, which showed none. Models underestimated TCR alpha sharing (out-of-frame) in monozygotic twins.

The sample was also reused in another study, on yellow fever vaccine responses in identical twins.

Sequencing was done on a sample of CD8+ T cells sorted from blood. The rearrangement uses TRBV2 and TRBJ2-2; D is undetermined. The clonotype was recovered from a woman aged 18-30 years in good health. CDR3 in amino acids: CASSAGSAGELFF. In DNA form, the CDR3 reads TGTGCCAGCAGTGCCGGTTCGGCCGGGGAGCTGTTTTTT.